This TCR beta chain was sequenced during a study of a mutant IDH1 vaccine in newly diagnosed glioma. Noted time point: week 47, end of study. Each vaccine dose was 300 ug of mutant IDH1 20-mer peptide, with topical imiquimod. V lost 8 bases to trimming and J lost 5 bases; unmatched junction nucleotides: 12. This CDR3 has 14 amino acids. From germline, CDR1 is MDHEN and CDR2 SYDVKM. This clone was counted only a few times. The antigen remains undetermined. Repertoires were generated with immunoSEQ multiplex PCR, while TCRdb's copy carries only in-frame clones and drops some. The table includes around 84,000 clones, roughly four fifths detected once.

The chain recombines TRBV28 with TRBJ2-7; 7 positions match TRBD2. This material consisted of PBMCs, taken from a glioma patient whose treatment included an IDH1 peptide vaccine. This receptor was obtained from a man aged 40-49 years with glioma. The CDR3 nucleotides read TGTGCCAGCGCTCGGGGAGGGGTCGGCGACGAGCAGTACTTC. It translates to CASARGGVGDEQYF.